Reported below is one T cell receptor (beta chain). Its antigen is undetermined. TCRdb's copy holds only in-frame clones and misses some; the assay was immunoSEQ multiplex PCR. The sample gives about 88,000 clones, around nine tenths of which show up once; 5.2% is in the top ten. Germline V gene lookup returns CDR1 SGHNT and CDR2 YENEEA. The CDR3 sequence is 13 residues long. Trimming stripped 3 bases from V and 5 bases from J, with 9 bases between. These data are taken from a study of T cell responses to AZD1222 COVID-19 vaccine. General observations from the study: At 160-218 and 743-854, vaccine-associated CD4 TCRs were dominant, and they spanned spike. As reported, nearly half of all spike-specific TCRs target variant regions that are unmutated.

The sample consisted of peripheral blood, taken on day 0 of MenACWY control vaccination. J is TRBJ2-3 and V is TRBV11-3, with a weak D call TRBD2 (5 bases). The sequence came from an adult in good health. The CDR3 DNA reads as TGTGCCAGCAGCTTTTCGGGGTTAGATACGCAGTATTTT. It translates to CASSFSGLDTQYF.